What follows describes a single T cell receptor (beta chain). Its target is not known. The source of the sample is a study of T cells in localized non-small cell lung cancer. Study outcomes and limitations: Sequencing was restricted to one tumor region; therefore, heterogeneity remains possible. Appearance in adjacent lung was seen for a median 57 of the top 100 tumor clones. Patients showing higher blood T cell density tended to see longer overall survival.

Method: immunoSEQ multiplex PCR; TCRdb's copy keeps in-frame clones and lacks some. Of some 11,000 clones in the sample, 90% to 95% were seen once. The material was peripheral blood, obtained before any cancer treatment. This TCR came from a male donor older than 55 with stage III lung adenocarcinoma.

CDR3 sequence reads: CASSPVEGINYGYTF. The DNA of the CDR3 is TGTGCCAGCAGCCCCGTGGAAGGGATTAACTATGGCTACACCTTC. The chain has TRBV7-9 and TRBJ1-2; D is undetermined. CDR1 is SEHNR, CDR2 FQNEAQ, per germline (reference sequence). This CDR3 has 15 residues. The ends were cut back, 5 bases at V and 1 base at J, with 14 bases in the middle.